These 25 T cell receptor beta chains share one sample of origin, sequenced in a study of blood T cell repertoires in COVID-19. This table comes from immunoSEQ multiplex PCR, and its TCRdb copy is limited to in-frame clones, with some not included. The table lists around 140,000 clones, about 81% of them singletons. Sequenced input: PBMCs or T cells enriched from blood (not recorded which). The receptors were sampled from a man aged 35 to 55 with acute COVID-19.

A word on this clone: One end of the junction fails to match germline, which may point to a read error. The chain joins TRBV3-1 (or the pseudogene TRBV3-2) to TRBJ2-1; perhaps TRBD2 as D (5 bases). The CDR3 covers 15 residues. Germline values: CDR1 LGHDT, CDR2 YNNKEL (reference sequence). The CDR3 nucleotides read TGTGCCAGCAGTCAAGCCGGGCTAGCCGACAATGAGCAGTTCTTC. Translation: CASSQAGLADNEQFF.

The CDR3 DNA sequence: TGTGCCAGCAGCTTTGTTTGGGTGGGCGCCGGTAACTATGGCTACACCTTC. It yields the protein CASSFVWVGAGNYGYTF. The chain has TRBV5-6 and TRBJ1-2; D gene unclear. The CDR3 is 17 amino acids. The germline V and J ends were trimmed by 2 bases and 1 base, with 18 bases remaining between them. Germline CDR1 SGHDT, CDR2 YYEEEE.

This sequence joins TRBV5-1 and TRBJ1-4; D is uncertain. Germline V gene lookup returns CDR1 SGHRS and CDR2 YFSETQ. This CDR3 contains 16 residues. V gave up 1 base and J gave up 0 bases, with 10 bases separating them. The CDR3 DNA reads TGCGCCAGCAGCTTGTCACCCACAGCAACTAATGAAAAACTGTTTTTT. Amino acids: CASSLSPTATNEKLFF.

The gene calls are TRBV20-1 and TRBJ2-3; D gene unclear. This CDR3 region has 12 residues. CDR1 and CDR2 (germline): DFQATT, SNEGSKA (reference sequence). The V end lost 3 bases, the J end lost 3 bases, and 7 bases lay between the germline ends. CDR3 sequence (DNA): TGCAGTGCTAGTGACCAAACAGATACGCAGTATTTT. It yields the protein CSASDQTDTQYF.

A single count supports this clone. The chain employs TRBV5-1 and TRBJ2-2; 7 positions agree with TRBD1. CDR3 size: 15 residues. V trimming: 0 bases; J trimming: 3 bases; junction bases outside the gene matches: 2. The germline CDR1 and CDR2 sequences are SGHRS and YFSETQ. DNA for the CDR3: TGCGCCAGCAGCTTGGGACAGGGTGACACCGGGGAGCTGTTTTTT. Its protein product is CASSLGQGDTGELFF. Together with reference TRBV5-1 and TRBJ2-2, the CDR3 gives the full variable domain: KAGVTQTPRYLIKTRGQQVTLSCSPISGHRSVSWYQQTPGQGLQFLFEYFSETQRNKGNFPGRFSGRQFSNSRSEMNVSTLELGDSALYLCASSLGQGDTGELFFGEGSRLTVL.

This clone is a singleton in its sample. V usage is TRBV13 and J usage is TRBJ2-7; 9 nucleotides match TRBD2. Germline CDR1 PRHDT, CDR2 FYEKMQ (reference sequence). The CDR3 is made up of 13 amino acids. Losses at the gene ends were 4 bases for V and 6 bases for J; bases not matched to a gene: 4. Here the CDR3 reads CASSWAGGGEQYF. As DNA, the CDR3 is TGTGCCAGCAGCTGGGCGGGAGGGGGCGAGCAGTACTTC.

This clone showed up just once. The V gene is TRBV7-2, the J gene TRBJ1-3; 7 bases line up with TRBD1. The CDR3 sequence is 16 residues long. V was clipped by 0 bases and J by 0 bases; unmatched bases: 2. CDR1 and CDR2 (germline): SGHTA, FQGNSA. As DNA, the CDR3 is TGTGCCAGCAGCTTAGCGGGACAGATCTCTGGAAACACCATATATTTT. Protein: CASSLAGQISGNTIYF.

The chain employs TRBV5-8 and TRBJ1-2; D may be TRBD1 (6 bases). Germline CDR1 SGHTS, CDR2 YDEGEE. The CDR3 spans 14 residues. Trimming shortened V by 1 base and J by 0 bases, and 7 bases separated the two germline ends. The CDR3 sequence: CASSLRTANYGYTF. CDR3 DNA: TGTGCCAGCAGCTTGCGGACAGCTAACTATGGCTACACCTTC.

This clone was seen only once. V gene TRBV15 combines with J gene TRBJ1-2, with 8 bases that match TRBD1. V lost 0 bases, J lost 8 bases, and 14 bases stayed unmatched. This CDR3 has 17 amino acids. CDR1 LNHNV and CDR2 YYDKDF come from the germline V gene (reference sequence). CDR3 sequence (DNA): TGTGCCACCAGCAGAGATCCAGGGGGCGACAGGGATCAGGGCTACACCTTC. Translation: CATSRDPGGDRDQGYTF.

V usage is TRBV19 and J usage is TRBJ2-7; D might be TRBD2 (7 bases). CDR3 length: 16 amino acids. Trimming removed 3 bases at V and 2 bases at J, with 17 bases between. Germline loops: CDR1 LNHDA, CDR2 SQIVND (reference sequence). The CDR3 loop is CASSMGGAGDPYEQYF. CDR3 bases: TGTGCCAGTAGTATGGGGGGGGCAGGGGACCCCTACGAGCAGTACTTC. Full variable domain (outside the CDR3, taken from reference TRBV19 and TRBJ2-7): DGGITQSPKYLFRKEGQNVTLSCEQNLNHDAMYWYRQDPGQGLRLIYYSQIVNDFQKGDIAEGYSVSREKKESFPLTVTSAQKNPTAFYLCASSMGGAGDPYEQYFGPGTRLTVT.

Only a few counts were recorded for this clone. CDR3 nucleotides: TGCGCCAGCAGCTTGGGGAGTTATGCAACTAATGAAAAACTGTTTTTT. Its protein is CASSLGSYATNEKLFF. This chain uses TRBV5-1 with TRBJ1-4; D not certain. Germline CDR1 and CDR2: SGHRS and YFSETQ. The CDR3 has 16 residues. With 0 bases removed from V and 0 bases from J, the gap between germline ends came to 9 bases.

The V gene is TRBV9, the J gene TRBJ2-7, with a possible D match to TRBD2 (5 bases). V lost 4 bases and J lost 0, with 11 bases in between. The CDR3 has 14 residues. CDR1 is SGDLS and CDR2 is YYNGEE in the germline V gene. Here the CDR3 DNA reads TGTGCCAGCAGCCGGAGGACTGACTCCTACGAGCAGTACTTC. This translates into CASSRRTDSYEQYF. Complete variable domain (other parts from reference TRBV9 and TRBJ2-7): DSGVTQTPKHLITATGQRVTLRCSPRSGDLSVYWYQQSLDQGLQFLIQYYNGEERAKGNILERFSAQQFPDLHSELNLSSLELGDSALYFCASSRRTDSYEQYFGPGTRLTVT.

The chain recombines TRBV19 with TRBJ1-5; 7 nucleotides match TRBD1. V lost 2 bases and J lost 1; bases outside the gene matches: 2. This CDR3 has 15 residues. CDR1 is LNHDA and CDR2 is SQIVND in the germline V gene (reference sequence). The CDR3 here is CASSIMTGSNQPQHF. DNA of the CDR3: TGTGCCAGTAGTATAATGACAGGGAGCAATCAGCCCCAGCATTTT.

The chain combines TRBV5-1 with TRBJ2-3; 7 bases map to TRBD2. V shed 2 bases, J shed 2 bases, and the junction held 2 bases outside the gene matches. From germline, CDR1 is SGHRS and CDR2 YFSETQ. This CDR3 contains 14 residues. The CDR3 DNA is TGCGCCAGCAGCTTAGGGGACTACACAGATACGCAGTATTTT. Translated: CASSLGDYTDTQYF.

The genes are TRBV6-5 and TRBJ1-1; D may be TRBD1 (6 bases). CDR1 is MNHEY, CDR2 SVGAGI, per germline. The CDR3 runs to 14 residues. Trimming removed 7 bases at V and 4 bases at J, with 16 bases between. CDR3 sequence reads: CASTPPGGPTEAFF. The CDR3 DNA is TGTGCCAGCACCCCCCCGGGGGGGCCCACTGAAGCTTTCTTT.

This clone was recorded a few times. The chain joins TRBV28 to TRBJ2-5; 8 nucleotides agree with TRBD2. The CDR3 is 19 residues long. Germline V lookup: CDR1 MDHEN, CDR2 SYDVKM. The ends lost 6 bases at V and 5 bases at J; junction bases unmatched: 23. The CDR3 DNA reads TGTGCCAGCAGGGAAGGGGGTTTAAACAGCGGGAGAGATATGGAGACCCAGTACTTC. Translating gives CASREGGLNSGRDMETQYF.

J is TRBJ1-2 and V is TRBV19; TRBD1 is a possible D gene (5 bases). The CDR3 is 15 amino acids. In germline, CDR1 is LNHDA, CDR2 SQIVND (reference sequence). Between the trimmed V and J ends, which lost 6 bases and 6 bases, there was a span of 20 bases. The CDR3 nucleotides are TGTGCCAGTAGACCCCCCCCAGGGAACAAGCATGGCTACACCTTC. Translation: CASRPPPGNKHGYTF.

This clone was recorded only once. V gene TRBV24-1 combines with J gene TRBJ2-7; possible D gene TRBD1, 6 bases. Trimming stripped 3 bases from V and 1 base from J, with 6 bases between. CDR1 is KGHDR, CDR2 SFDVKD, per germline. This CDR3 region has 13 residues. CDR3 sequence (DNA): TGTGCCACCAGTGATGGACAGTCCTACGAGCAGTACTTC. Amino acid sequence: CATSDGQSYEQYF.

This clone was observed a single time. V is TRBV5-5 and J is TRBJ2-3; 7 positions match TRBD2. Germline CDR1 is SGHKS and CDR2 is YYEKEE (reference sequence). The CDR3 length is 14 residues. Germline trimming cut 6 bases from V and 2 bases from J; bases unmatched to any gene: 6. The chain's CDR3 is CASTLGGDTDTQYF. The CDR3 region has the DNA TGTGCCAGCACCCTGGGAGGGGACACAGATACGCAGTATTTT.

This chain joins TRBV18 and TRBJ2-7; TRBD1 matches 9 bases. The CDR3 length is 15 residues. Germline values: CDR1 KGHSH, CDR2 LQKENI. Germline trimming cut 3 bases from V and 5 bases from J; bases unmatched to any gene: 8. CDR3 nucleotides: TGTGCCAGCTCACCCCGGGCAACAGGGGGCGACGAGCAGTACTTC. It specifies CASSPRATGGDEQYF.

The chain combines TRBV10-3 with TRBJ1-5; D not certain. CDR1 and CDR2 (germline): ENHRY, SYGVKD. The CDR3 totals 12 residues. Trimming removed 8 bases from V and 0 bases from J, with 5 bases in between. In nucleotides, the CDR3 is TGTGCCATCCGGGGTAGCAATCAGCCCCAGCATTTT. Amino acid sequence: CAIRGSNQPQHF.

V gene TRBV7-9 combines with J gene TRBJ2-1; 10 bases are shared with TRBD1. Germline trimming cut 5 bases from V and 7 bases from J; bases unmatched to any gene: 11. The CDR3 length is 16 residues. Germline V gives CDR1 SEHNR, CDR2 FQNEAQ (reference sequence). CDR3 sequence (DNA): TGTGCCAGCAGCCGAAACCGGGACAGGGGTATTAATGAGCAGTTCTTC. This gives the protein CASSRNRDRGINEQFF.

The chain recombines TRBV5-1 with TRBJ1-5; 8 positions agree with TRBD1. The germline V gene encodes CDR1 SGHRS and CDR2 YFSETQ. The trim removed 5 bases at V and 6 bases at J, leaving 7 bases unmatched. This CDR3 has 14 amino acids. The CDR3 region is CASSPDRGGQPQHF. As DNA, the CDR3 is TGCGCCAGCAGTCCCGACAGGGGTGGTCAGCCCCAGCATTTT.

The chain has TRBV6-5 and TRBJ2-1; maybe TRBD2 (6 bases). The CDR3 contains 15 residues. The V end lost 5 bases, the J end lost 10 bases, and 21 bases lay between the germline ends. Germline CDR1 is MNHEY and CDR2 is SVGAGI. CDR3 bases: TGTGCCAGCAGTACGGCGGGATTATTCGGGAAGGAGCAGTTCTTC. The encoded protein is CASSTAGLFGKEQFF.

As concerns this clone: Sequence at one end of the junction differs from germline and may be a read error. The chain has TRBV7-9 and TRBJ1-6, with D possibly TRBD1 on 6 matching bases. The CDR3 has 15 residues. Germline lookup yields CDR1 SEHNR and CDR2 FQNEAQ (reference sequence). CDR3 sequence reads: CASSVAGAYNSPLHF. The DNA for the CDR3 is TGTGCCAGCAGCGTAGCAGGGGCTTATAATTCACCCCTCCACTTT.